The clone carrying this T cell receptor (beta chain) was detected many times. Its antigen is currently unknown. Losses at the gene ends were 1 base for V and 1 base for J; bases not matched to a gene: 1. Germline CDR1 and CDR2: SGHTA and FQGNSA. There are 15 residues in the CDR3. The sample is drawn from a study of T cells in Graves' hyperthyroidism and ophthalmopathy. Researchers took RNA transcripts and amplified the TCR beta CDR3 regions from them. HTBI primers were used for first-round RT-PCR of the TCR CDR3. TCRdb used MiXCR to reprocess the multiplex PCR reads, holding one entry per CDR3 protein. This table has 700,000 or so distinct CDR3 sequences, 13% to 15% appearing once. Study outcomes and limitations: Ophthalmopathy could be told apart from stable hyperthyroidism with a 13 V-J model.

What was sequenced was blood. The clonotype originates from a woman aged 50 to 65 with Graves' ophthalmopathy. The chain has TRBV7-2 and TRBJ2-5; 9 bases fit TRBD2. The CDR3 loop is CASSLEREVQETQYF. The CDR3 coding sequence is TGTGCCAGCAGCTTAGAGCGGGAGGTCCAAGAGACCCAGTACTTC.